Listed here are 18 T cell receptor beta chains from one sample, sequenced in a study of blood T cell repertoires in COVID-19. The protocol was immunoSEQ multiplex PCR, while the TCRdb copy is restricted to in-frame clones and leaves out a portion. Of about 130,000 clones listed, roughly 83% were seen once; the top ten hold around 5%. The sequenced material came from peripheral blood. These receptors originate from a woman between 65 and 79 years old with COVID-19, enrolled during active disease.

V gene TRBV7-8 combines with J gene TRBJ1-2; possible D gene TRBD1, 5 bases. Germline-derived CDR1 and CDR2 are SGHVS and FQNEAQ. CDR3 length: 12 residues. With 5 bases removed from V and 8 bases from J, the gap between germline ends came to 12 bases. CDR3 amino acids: CASSPRRGGYTF. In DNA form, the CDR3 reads TGTGCCAGCAGCCCCCGGCGGGGGGGCTACACCTTC.

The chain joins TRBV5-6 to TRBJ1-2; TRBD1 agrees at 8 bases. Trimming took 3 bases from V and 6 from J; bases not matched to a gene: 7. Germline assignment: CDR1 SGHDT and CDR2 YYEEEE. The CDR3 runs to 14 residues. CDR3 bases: TGTGCCAGCAGCTATGGACAGGGCCTCAATGGCTACACCTTC. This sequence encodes CASSYGQGLNGYTF.

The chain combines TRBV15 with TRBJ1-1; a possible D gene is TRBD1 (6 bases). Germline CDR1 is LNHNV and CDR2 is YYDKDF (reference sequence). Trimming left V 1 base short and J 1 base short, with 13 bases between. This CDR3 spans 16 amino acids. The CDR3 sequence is CATSRASGVSNTEAFF. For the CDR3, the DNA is TGTGCCACCAGCAGAGCCTCAGGGGTTTCGAACACTGAAGCTTTCTTT.

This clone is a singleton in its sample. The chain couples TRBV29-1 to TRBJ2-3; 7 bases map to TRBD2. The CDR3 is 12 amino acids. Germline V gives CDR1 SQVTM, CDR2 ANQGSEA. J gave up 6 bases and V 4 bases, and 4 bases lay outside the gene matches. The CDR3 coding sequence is TGCAGCGTTGCAGCGGGATGGGATACGCAGTATTTT. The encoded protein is CSVAAGWDTQYF.

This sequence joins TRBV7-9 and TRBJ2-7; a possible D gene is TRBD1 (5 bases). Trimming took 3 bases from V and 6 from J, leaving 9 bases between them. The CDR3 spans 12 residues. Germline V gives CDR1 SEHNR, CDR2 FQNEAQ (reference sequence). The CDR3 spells CASSFERGEQYF. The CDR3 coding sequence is TGTGCCAGCAGCTTTGAAAGGGGCGAGCAGTACTTC.

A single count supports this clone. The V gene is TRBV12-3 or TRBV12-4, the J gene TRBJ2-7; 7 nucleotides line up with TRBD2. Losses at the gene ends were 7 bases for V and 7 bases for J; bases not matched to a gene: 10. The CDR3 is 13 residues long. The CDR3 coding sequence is TGTGCCAGCACCCAAAGTTGGGAGGGGGAGCAGTACTTC. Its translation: CASTQSWEGEQYF.

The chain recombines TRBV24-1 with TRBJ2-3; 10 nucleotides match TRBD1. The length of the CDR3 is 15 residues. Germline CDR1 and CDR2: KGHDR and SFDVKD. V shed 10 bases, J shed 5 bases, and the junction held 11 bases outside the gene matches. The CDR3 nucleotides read TGTGCCACGGGGGAAGACAGGGGGCAACTAGATACGCAGTATTTT. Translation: CATGEDRGQLDTQYF.

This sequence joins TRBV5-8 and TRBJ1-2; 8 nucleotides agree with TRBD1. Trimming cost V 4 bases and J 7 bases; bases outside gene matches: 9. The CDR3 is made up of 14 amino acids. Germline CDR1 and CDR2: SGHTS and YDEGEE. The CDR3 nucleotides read TGTGCCAGCAGCATCCTGTCAGGGGGCGGTGGCTACACCTTC. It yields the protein CASSILSGGGGYTF.

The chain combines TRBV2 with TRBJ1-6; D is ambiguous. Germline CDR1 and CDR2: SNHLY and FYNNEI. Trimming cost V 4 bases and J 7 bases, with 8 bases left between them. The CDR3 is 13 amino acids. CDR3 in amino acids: CASSGQRNSPLHF. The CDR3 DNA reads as TGTGCCAGCAGTGGCCAACGGAATTCACCCCTCCACTTT.

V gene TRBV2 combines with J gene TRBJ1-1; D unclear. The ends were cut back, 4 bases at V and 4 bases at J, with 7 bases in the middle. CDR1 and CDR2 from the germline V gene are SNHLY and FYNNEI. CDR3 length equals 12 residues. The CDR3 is CASSARGTEAFF. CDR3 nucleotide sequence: TGTGCCAGCAGTGCCCGGGGCACTGAAGCTTTCTTT.

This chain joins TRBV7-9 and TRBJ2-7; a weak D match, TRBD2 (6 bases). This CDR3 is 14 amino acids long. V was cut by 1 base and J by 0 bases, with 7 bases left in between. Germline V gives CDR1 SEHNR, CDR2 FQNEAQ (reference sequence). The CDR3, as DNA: TGTGCCAGCAGCTTAGGGGGGGTCTCCTACGAGCAGTACTTC. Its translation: CASSLGGVSYEQYF.

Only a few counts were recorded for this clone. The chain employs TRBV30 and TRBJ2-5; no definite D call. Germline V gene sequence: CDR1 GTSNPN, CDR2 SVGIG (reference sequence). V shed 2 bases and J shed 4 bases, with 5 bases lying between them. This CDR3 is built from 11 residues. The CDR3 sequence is CAWSPSETQYF. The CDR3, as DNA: TGTGCCTGGAGTCCCTCAGAGACCCAGTACTTC.

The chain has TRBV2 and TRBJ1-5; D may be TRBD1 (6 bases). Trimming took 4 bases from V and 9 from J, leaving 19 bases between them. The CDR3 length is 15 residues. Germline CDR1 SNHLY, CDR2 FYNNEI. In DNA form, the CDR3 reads TGTGCCAGCAGTGGGGGGGGCGCCTATTCGGGGCCCCAGCATTTT. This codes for CASSGGGAYSGPQHF.

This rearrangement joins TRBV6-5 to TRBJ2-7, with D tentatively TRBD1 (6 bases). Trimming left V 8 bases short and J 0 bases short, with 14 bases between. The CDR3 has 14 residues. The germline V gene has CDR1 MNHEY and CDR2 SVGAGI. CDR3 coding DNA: TGTGCCAGCGGGCGAGGGGGACCCTCCTACGAGCAGTACTTC. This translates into CASGRGGPSYEQYF.

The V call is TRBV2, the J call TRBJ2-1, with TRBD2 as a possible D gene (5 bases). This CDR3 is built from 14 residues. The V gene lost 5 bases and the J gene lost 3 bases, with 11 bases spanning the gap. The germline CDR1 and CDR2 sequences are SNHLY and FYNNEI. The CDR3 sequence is CASSPGIYYNEQFF. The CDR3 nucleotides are TGTGCCAGCAGTCCCGGGATCTACTACAATGAGCAGTTCTTC. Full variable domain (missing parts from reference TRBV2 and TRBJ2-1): EPEVTQTPSHQVTQMGQEVILRCVPISNHLYFYWYRQILGQKVEFLVSFYNNEISEKSEIFDDQFSVERPDGSNFTLKIRSTKLEDSAMYFCASSPGIYYNEQFFGPGTRLTVL.

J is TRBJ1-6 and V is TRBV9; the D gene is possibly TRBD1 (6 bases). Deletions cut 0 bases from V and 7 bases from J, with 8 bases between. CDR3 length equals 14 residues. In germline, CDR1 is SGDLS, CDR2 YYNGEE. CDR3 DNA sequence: TGTGCCAGCAGCGTAGGGGGGCGGAATTCACCCCTCCACTTT. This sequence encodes CASSVGGRNSPLHF.

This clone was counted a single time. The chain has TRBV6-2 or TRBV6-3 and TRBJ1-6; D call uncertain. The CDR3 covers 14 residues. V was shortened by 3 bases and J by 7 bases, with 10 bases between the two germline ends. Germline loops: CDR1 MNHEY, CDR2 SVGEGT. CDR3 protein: CASSYQQPNSPLHF. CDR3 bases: TGTGCCAGCAGTTATCAACAGCCGAATTCACCCCTCCACTTT.

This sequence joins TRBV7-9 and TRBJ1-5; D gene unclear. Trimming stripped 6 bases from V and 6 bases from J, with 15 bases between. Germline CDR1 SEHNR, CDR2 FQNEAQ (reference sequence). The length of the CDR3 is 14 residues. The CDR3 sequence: CASRGPGGGQPQHF. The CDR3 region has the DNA TGTGCCAGCAGGGGTCCTGGCGGAGGTCAGCCCCAGCATTTT. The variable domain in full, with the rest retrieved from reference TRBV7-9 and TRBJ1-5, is DTGVSQNPRHKITKRGQNVTFRCDPISEHNRLYWYRQTLGQGPEFLTYFQNEAQLEKSRLLSDRFSAERPKGSFSTLEIQRTEQGDSAMYLCASRGPGGGQPQHFGDGTRLSIL.